This T cell receptor beta chain was found in a study of identical twins. Study-wide results and caveats: Compared with unrelated sharing, twin-shared out-of-frame alpha sequences had more low-probability sequences.

The CDR3 contains 15 residues. Germline V gene data show CDR1 as KGHDR and CDR2 as SFDVKD. Between the trimmed V and J ends, which lost 3 bases and 4 bases, there was a span of 14 bases. Concerning this clonotype: The antigen is undetermined.

TCRdb used MiXCR to reprocess the 5' RACE reads, holding one entry per CDR3 protein. In the table there are about 700,000 distinct CDR3 sequences, over 8.5% of which are singletons. There were only healthy Caucasians among the donors. These records were also assigned to another study, of yellow fever vaccine responses in identical twins.

The source of this sequence is a woman in her late teens or twenties in good health. The chain carries TRBV24-1 and TRBJ1-1; D is undetermined. The sample taken for sequencing was PBMCs. The CDR3 here is CATSDRDPQSTEAFF. The CDR3 DNA reads TGTGCCACCAGTGATCGAGACCCCCAGAGCACTGAAGCTTTCTTT.